Listed here are 18 T cell receptor beta chains from one sample, sequenced in a study of CDR3 diversity in severe acne (dated by TCRdb to between 2019 and 2020). The method was PCR. Sequenced on an Illumina HiSeq 2000. TCRdb reprocessed the public reads (quality trimming at Q25 with fastp, clone calling with MiXCR) and kept in-frame beta chains. Every CDR3 protein is listed once, alongside the most common genes and DNA of its rows. The table for this sample lists more than 85,000 distinct CDR3 sequences; roughly 51% of them were counted only once. The ten largest clones take up roughly an eighth of the sample. The sample comprised blood. The receptors shown here come from a male donor with acne.

This clonotype was counted between two and nine times. The V call is TRBV7-3, the J call TRBJ2-5; D possibly matches TRBD1 or TRBD2 (5 bases each). V lost 1 base and J lost 2, with 11 bases in between. CDR3 length: 15 residues. Germline V lookup: CDR1 SGHTA, CDR2 FQGTGA. The CDR3 coding sequence is TGTGCCAGCAGCTTAAGGGGGTTCCGGCAAGAGACCCAGTACTTC. It encodes CASSLRGFRQETQYF.

The chain links TRBV28 to TRBJ2-2; 8 bases line up with TRBD2. Germline V gene data show CDR1 as MDHEN and CDR2 as SYDVKM. CDR3 size: 14 residues. V was clipped by 6 bases and J by 5 bases; unmatched bases: 5. This CDR3 is CASRRSGGTGELFF. CDR3 DNA sequence: TGTGCCAGCAGGAGGTCGGGGGGGACCGGGGAGCTGTTTTTT.

The genes are TRBV10-1 and TRBJ1-6; the match to TRBD1 covers 8 bases. Germline loops: CDR1 WNHNN, CDR2 SYGVQD (reference sequence). The trim removed 0 bases at V and 10 bases at J, leaving 5 bases unmatched. This CDR3 comprises 15 residues. The CDR3 coding sequence is TGCGCCAGCAGTGAGTCAAGGACAGGGACCTCACCCCTCCACTTT. It yields the protein CASSESRTGTSPLHF.

This clonotype was observed many times. This chain joins TRBV29-1 and TRBJ1-1; no clear D. Deletions cut 4 bases from V and 5 bases from J, with 11 bases between. This CDR3 has 12 residues. CDR1 is SQVTM, CDR2 ANQGSEA, per germline. CDR3 DNA: TGCAGCGTTGCTGGGGATTCAACTGAAGCTTTCTTT. Amino acid sequence: CSVAGDSTEAFF.

V gene TRBV19 combines with J gene TRBJ1-5; D possibly corresponds to TRBD1 (5 bases). The CDR3 is 16 residues long. V lost 4 bases to trimming and J lost 6 bases, with 19 bases between them. Germline CDR1 and CDR2: LNHDA and SQIVND (reference sequence). CDR3 amino acids: CASSTSRAADSQPQHF. The CDR3 DNA sequence: TGTGCCAGTAGTACCTCCCGGGCAGCTGACAGTCAGCCCCAGCATTTT.

The V and J genes are TRBV5-5 and TRBJ2-1, with a weak D call TRBD2 (6 bases). The V end lost 5 bases, the J end lost 6 bases, and 18 bases lay between the germline ends. The CDR3 consists of 15 residues. Germline CDR1 reads SGHKS; CDR2 reads YYEKEE (reference sequence). CDR3 in amino acids: CASRPPGLWGNEQFF. As DNA, the CDR3 is TGTGCCAGCAGACCGCCGGGACTGTGGGGCAATGAGCAGTTCTTC.

Points on this clonotype: A single base separates this from a much larger clone, so it may be a read error. The chain uses TRBV7-2 and TRBJ2-1; 11 positions match TRBD2. V lost 3 bases, J lost 5 bases, and 3 bases stayed unmatched. The CDR3 consists of 15 residues. Germline-derived CDR1 and CDR2 are SGHTA and FQGNSA. The CDR3 DNA is TGTGCCAGCAGCTTGGTAGCGGGAGGGAACAATGAGCAGTTCTTC. It specifies CASSLVAGGNNEQFF. The full variable domain, its missing parts supplied by reference TRBV7-2 and TRBJ2-1, is GAGVSQSPSNKVTEKGKDVELRCDPISGHTALYWYRQSLGQGLEFLIYFQGNSAPDKSGLPSDRFSAERTGGSVSTLTIQRTQQEDSAVYLCASSLVAGGNNEQFFGPGTRLTVL.

This clonotype was counted only a few times. The V and J genes are TRBV12-3 or TRBV12-4 and TRBJ2-1, with 7 bases aligning to TRBD1. The length of the CDR3 is 13 residues. The V segment lost 10 bases and the J segment 4 bases; nucleotides outside the gene matches: 7. The CDR3 nucleotides read TGTGCCACCGGGGACAGCCCTTACAATGAGCAGTTCTTC. Translated: CATGDSPYNEQFF.

This sequence joins TRBV25-1 and TRBJ1-1; tentatively, D is TRBD1 (6 bases). The V and J ends lost 5 bases and 5 bases respectively, with 18 bases between them. There are 15 residues in the CDR3. Germline assignment: CDR1 MGHDK and CDR2 SYGVNS. CDR3 sequence (DNA): TGTGCCAGCAGTCCCGGGGGGGGGGCAGGAACTGAAGCTTTCTTT. Protein product: CASSPGGGAGTEAFF.

For this clonotype: This could be a read error, since a much larger clone is one nucleotide away. This chain joins TRBV4-2 and TRBJ2-2; 7 bases fit TRBD1. Germline V gene lookup returns CDR1 LGHNA and CDR2 YNFKEQ. The CDR3 length is 13 residues. V gave up 7 bases and J gave up 4 bases; unmatched junction bases: 3. In DNA, the CDR3 is TGTGCCAGCACGGACAGGCCCACCGGGGAGCTGTTTTTT. Protein product: CASTDRPTGELFF.

In its sample, this clonotype was seen a few times. V usage is TRBV6-1 and J usage is TRBJ2-2, with 10 bases that match TRBD2. The CDR3 consists of 15 residues. V shed 6 bases, J shed 5 bases, and the junction held 6 bases outside the gene matches. CDR1 and CDR2 from the germline V gene are MNHNS and SASEGT. The CDR3 sequence is CASRERAGGTGELFF. CDR3 sequence (DNA): TGTGCCAGCAGGGAGCGAGCGGGAGGGACCGGGGAGCTGTTTTTT.

This clonotype was counted ten times or more. Here the CDR3 reads CASSQVGRASSGNTIYF. The CDR3 nucleotides read TGCGCCAGCAGCCAAGTCGGACGTGCGAGCTCTGGAAACACCATATATTTT. The chain carries TRBV4-1 and TRBJ1-3; D is unclear. The CDR3 runs 17 residues. The germline CDR1 and CDR2 sequences are MGHRA and YSYEKL. V lost 1 base to trimming and J lost 0 bases, with 13 bases between them.

This chain's CDR3 is CSASRAGTGDSQPQHF. The CDR3, as DNA: TGCAGTGCTAGTCGGGCCGGGACAGGGGACAGTCAGCCCCAGCATTTT. This sequence joins TRBV20-1 and TRBJ1-5; 10 bases agree with TRBD1. Germline CDR1 DFQATT, CDR2 SNEGSKA (reference sequence). V trimming: 3 bases; J trimming: 6 bases; junction bases outside the gene matches: 11. This CDR3 spans 16 amino acids.

This chain uses TRBV25-1 with TRBJ2-1, with D perhaps matching TRBD1 or TRBD2 (5 bases each). The CDR3 covers 11 residues. Germline CDR1 and CDR2: MGHDK and SYGVNS. The V and J ends lost 8 bases and 6 bases respectively, with 8 bases between them. CDR3 in DNA: TGTGCCAGCGGGACGTTCAATGAGCAGTTCTTC. Its protein is CASGTFNEQFF.

A note on this clonotype: In this CDR3 the conserved last residue, phenylalanine or tryptophan, is missing, so a read error is likely. The V and J genes are TRBV7-2 and TRBJ1-2; a possible D gene is TRBD1 (5 bases). Per germline, CDR1 SGHTA and CDR2 FQGNSA. Trimming removed 3 bases from V and 0 bases from J, with 8 bases in between. The CDR3 is 14 amino acids. The CDR3 sequence is CASSLTAANYGYTL. DNA for the CDR3: TGTGCCAGCAGCTTGACAGCCGCTAACTATGGCTACACCCTC.

The chain couples TRBV7-2 to TRBJ2-5; TRBD1 matches at 7 bases. The assigned J gene may be wrong: the sequence end matches TRBJ2-1 better. The CDR3 loop spans 12 amino acids. Per germline, CDR1 SGHTA and CDR2 FQGNSA. CDR3 residues: CASRGGDREQFF. The DNA of the CDR3 is TGTGCCAGCAGAGGGGGCGACCGCGAGCAGTTCTTC.

This clonotype appeared many times. CDR3 sequence reads: CASSTGPSYTF. Written as DNA, the CDR3 is TGTGCCAGCAGTACTGGACCTTCTTACACCTTC. The genes are TRBV6-5 and TRBJ1-2; D remains unclear. Germline V gives CDR1 MNHEY, CDR2 SVGAGI. The germline V and J ends were trimmed by 5 bases and 11 bases, with 12 bases remaining between them. The CDR3 extends over 11 amino acids.

The chain joins TRBV7-9 to TRBJ1-1; no clear D gene. The CDR3 has 14 residues. V gave up 4 bases and J gave up 2 bases, with 11 bases separating them. Per the germline V gene, CDR1 is SEHNR and CDR2 is FQNEAQ (reference sequence). The CDR3 DNA is TGTGCCAGCAGCTACCTTTCGGGAAACACTGAAGCTTTCTTT. Residues: CASSYLSGNTEAFF.